This T cell receptor (beta chain) is drawn from a study of T cells in Graves' hyperthyroidism and ophthalmopathy. The CDR3 sequence is 14 residues long. Looked up from germline, CDR1 is DFQATT and CDR2 is SNEGSKA (reference sequence). V was cut by 6 bases and J by 1 base, with 15 bases left in between. Amplification targeted TCR beta CDR3 regions from RNA transcripts. HTBI primers drove first-round RT-PCR of the TCR CDR3. TCRdb called the multiplex PCR reads again in MiXCR, with one record for every CDR3 protein. The table has about 210,000 distinct CDR3 sequences, over 15% seen once. In this sample, this clonotype turned up many times. Antigen: not known. Extraction of PBMCs used roughly 9.6 ml of fresh peripheral blood. Findings and limits, study-wide: Classification by a 13 V-J model distinguished ophthalmopathy from stable hyperthyroidism. Most thyroid clonotypes expanded above 0.001 were also detected in blood.

Sequenced input: blood. This TCR was recovered from a man between 45 and 60 years old with Graves' hyperthyroidism. The chain is built from TRBV20-1 and TRBJ2-5; TRBD2 might be the D (5 bases). CDR3 DNA sequence: TGCAGTGCCCGTCGCGGGCAGGCCCAAGAGACCCAGTACTTC. This gives the protein CSARRGQAQETQYF.